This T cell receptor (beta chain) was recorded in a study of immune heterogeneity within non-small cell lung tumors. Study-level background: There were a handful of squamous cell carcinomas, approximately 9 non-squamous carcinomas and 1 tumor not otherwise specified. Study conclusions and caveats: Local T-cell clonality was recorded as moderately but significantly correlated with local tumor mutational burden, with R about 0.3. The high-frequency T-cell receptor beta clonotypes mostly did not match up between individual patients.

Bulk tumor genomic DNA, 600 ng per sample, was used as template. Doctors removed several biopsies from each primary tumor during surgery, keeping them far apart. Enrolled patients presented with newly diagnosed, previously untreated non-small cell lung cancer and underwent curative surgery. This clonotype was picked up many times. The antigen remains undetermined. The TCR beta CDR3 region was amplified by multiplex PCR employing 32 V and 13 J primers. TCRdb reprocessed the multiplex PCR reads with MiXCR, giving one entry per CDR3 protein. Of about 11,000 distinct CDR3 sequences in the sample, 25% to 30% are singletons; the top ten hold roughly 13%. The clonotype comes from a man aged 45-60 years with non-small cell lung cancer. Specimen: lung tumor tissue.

The CDR3 sequence is CASSLAYPGNEQFF. The CDR3 nucleotides are TGTGCCAGCAGCTTAGCGTACCCGGGCAATGAGCAGTTCTTC. V is TRBV7-2 and J is TRBJ2-1; D unresolved. Germline CDR1 is SGHTA and CDR2 is FQGNSA. This CDR3 is 14 amino acids long. V gave up 0 bases and J gave up 6 bases, with 9 bases separating them. The whole variable domain, filled in from reference TRBV7-2 and TRBJ2-1, reads GAGVSQSPSNKVTEKGKDVELRCDPISGHTALYWYRQSLGQGLEFLIYFQGNSAPDKSGLPSDRFSAERTGGSVSTLTIQRTQQEDSAVYLCASSLAYPGNEQFFGPGTRLTVL.